The clone carrying this TCR beta chain appeared many times. Through Arm-PCR of CDR3 regions and iRepertoire HTBI primers, TCR beta libraries were built. TCRdb fed the multiplex PCR reads into MiXCR, producing one record per CDR3 protein. This sample has roughly 440,000 distinct CDR3 sequences; about 15% occur once, and the top ten carry less than 30%. Time point indicated: newly diagnosed GD, antithyroid drugs for less than 3 months. PBMC-derived RNA was used for the TCR library. The guidelines of the American Thyroid Association were the basis for diagnosing Graves' disease. These data originate in a study of regulatory T cells in long-lasting Graves disease. A further study also used this sample, focusing on T cells in Graves' hyperthyroidism and ophthalmopathy.

This receptor was taken from a woman aged 18-29 years with Graves disease. The source was peripheral blood mononuclear cells (PBMCs), collected at new diagnosis, from a patient treated with antithyroid drugs.

This CDR3 is CASSLDSGRALYEQFF. DNA of the CDR3: TGTGCCAGCAGCTTAGATAGCGGGAGGGCCTTGTATGAGCAGTTCTTC. The rearrangement uses TRBV11-1 and TRBJ2-1, with 11 positions matching TRBD2. Per the germline V gene, CDR1 is SGHAT and CDR2 is FQDESV (reference sequence). The CDR3 runs 16 residues. V lost 1 base and J lost 8; bases outside the gene matches: 7. Drawing the rest from reference TRBV11-1 and TRBJ2-1, the complete variable domain is EAEVAQSPRYKITEKSQAVAFWCDPISGHATLYWYRQILGQGPELLVQFQDESVVDDSQLPKDRFSAERLKGVDSTLKIQPAELGDSAMYLCASSLDSGRALYEQFFGPGTRLTVL.